The 22 T cell receptor beta chains below were found in one sample sequenced in a study of blood T cells in healthy people across ages. The second PCR ran roughly 6 to 11 cycles with a sample-barcoded 5' primer and J-beta primers. MiXCR, run by TCRdb on the 5' RACE reads, gives a single entry per CDR3 protein. The sample contains roughly 790,000 distinct CDR3 sequences, roughly 45% of which appear only once. Sequenced material: blood. All receptors come from a woman aged 55-70 years in good health.

The genes are TRBV7-9 and TRBJ1-1, with D unclear. The CDR3 is 15 residues long. The germline V gene has CDR1 SEHNR and CDR2 FQNEAQ (reference sequence). V was shortened by 4 bases and J by 0 bases, with 12 bases between the two germline ends. The CDR3 DNA is TGTGCCAGCAGCTATGGCAACGGGCTGAACACTGAAGCTTTCTTT. Residues: CASSYGNGLNTEAFF.

This clonotype appeared a few times. V usage is TRBV15 and J usage is TRBJ2-1, with a weak D call TRBD2 (5 bases). Germline lookup yields CDR1 LNHNV and CDR2 YYDKDF (reference sequence). V was trimmed by 1 base and J by 2 bases, leaving 12 bases between them. The length of the CDR3 is 16 residues. In DNA form, the CDR3 reads TGTGCCACCAGCAGAGTGATAGCGATGACCTACAATGAGCAGTTCTTC. Translating it yields CATSRVIAMTYNEQFF.

This clonotype was recorded a few times. V is TRBV21-1 and J is TRBJ2-1; whether TRBD1, the table's D call, matches the DNA was not checked. TRBV21-1 is a recognized pseudogene. The CDR3 is 16 amino acids. CDR3 sequence: CASSLYRGDGDNEQFF. CDR3 sequence (DNA): TGTGCCAGCAGCTTATACAGGGGAGACGGTGACAATGAGCAGTTCTTC.

This clonotype occurred many times. The rearrangement uses TRBV3-1 and TRBJ2-2, with D perhaps matching TRBD1 or TRBD2 (6 bases each). From germline, CDR1 is LGHDT and CDR2 YNNKEL (reference sequence). This CDR3 has 15 amino acids. With 1 base removed from V and 5 bases from J, the gap between germline ends came to 11 bases. The CDR3 sequence is CASSQGGAKTGELFF. CDR3 DNA sequence: TGTGCCAGCAGCCAAGGGGGGGCAAAGACCGGGGAGCTGTTTTTT.

The chain uses TRBV7-2 and TRBJ2-7; D might be TRBD1 or TRBD2, each matching 6 bases. V gave up 5 bases and J gave up 0 bases, with 17 bases separating them. Germline V gives CDR1 SGHTA, CDR2 FQGNSA. The CDR3 sequence is 16 residues long. CDR3 amino acids: CASSLGAPGASYEQYF. As DNA, the CDR3 is TGTGCCAGCAGCCTAGGCGCCCCGGGGGCCTCCTACGAGCAGTACTTC.

J is TRBJ2-3 and V is TRBV18; 7 bases map to TRBD2. This CDR3 comprises 14 residues. Trimming at V came to 0 bases and at J to 11 bases, leaving 8 bases not matched to a gene. CDR1 and CDR2 from the germline V gene are KGHSH and LQKENI. The CDR3 reads CASSPPSGDQVQYF. The CDR3, as DNA: TGTGCCAGCTCACCACCGAGCGGGGATCAAGTGCAGTATTTT.

The rearrangement joins TRBV19 to TRBJ1-1; D unclear. Trimming removed 7 bases from V and 7 bases from J, with 10 bases in between. The CDR3 runs 11 residues. The germline gives CDR1 LNHDA, CDR2 SQIVND (reference sequence). CDR3 DNA sequence: TGTGCCAGTAAGACGGCTAATGAAGCTTTCTTT. Translating gives CASKTANEAFF.

To note about this clonotype: One end of the junction varies from germline; a read error may be responsible. The CDR3 sequence: CATRSNGSNRPQHF. The CDR3 nucleotides read TGTGCCACAAGGTCAAATGGCAGCAATCGGCCCCAGCATTTT. V is TRBV24-1 and J is TRBJ1-5, with D uncertain. The CDR3 totals 14 residues. Germline V gives CDR1 KGHDR, CDR2 SFDVKD.

This clonotype was picked up many times. This chain connects TRBV12-3 or TRBV12-4 to TRBJ2-1; no firm D call. The CDR3 loop spans 12 amino acids. V was pared by 5 bases and J by 2 bases, with 4 bases between. CDR3 amino acids: CASSTTYNEQFF. The CDR3 coding sequence is TGTGCCAGCAGTACCACCTACAATGAGCAGTTCTTC.

The chain carries TRBV6-2 or TRBV6-3 and TRBJ1-1; a weak D match, TRBD1 (5 bases). From germline, CDR1 is MNHEY and CDR2 SVGEGT. The CDR3 totals 11 residues. Trimming cost V 5 bases and J 8 bases, with 9 bases left between them. CDR3 sequence: CASSPDREAFF. As DNA, the CDR3 is TGTGCCAGCAGTCCTGACAGAGAAGCTTTCTTT.

There are a few counts of this clonotype. The chain is built from TRBV29-1 and TRBJ2-2; 14 bases are shared with TRBD2. The CDR3 totals 15 residues. V was clipped by 7 bases and J by 4 bases; unmatched bases: 5. Per the germline V gene, CDR1 is SQVTM and CDR2 is ANQGSEA. The CDR3 spells CSATGLAGATGELFF. CDR3 nucleotide sequence: TGCAGCGCTACGGGACTAGCGGGGGCCACCGGGGAGCTGTTTTTT.

At least ten counts were recorded for this clonotype. The chain joins TRBV29-1 to TRBJ2-3; D might be TRBD1 (7 bases). CDR1 is SQVTM, CDR2 ANQGSEA, per germline. The V gene lost 5 bases and the J gene lost 2 bases, with 17 bases spanning the gap. The CDR3 loop spans 15 amino acids. In nucleotides, the CDR3 is TGCAGCGTTCGGGGGCCAGGGGGTTTCACAGATACGCAGTATTTT. Protein product: CSVRGPGGFTDTQYF.

V gene TRBV3-1 combines with J gene TRBJ2-3; no reliable D call. Germline V CDR1 and CDR2: LGHDT, YNNKEL (reference sequence). CDR3 size: 13 residues. Trimming removed 3 bases from V and 4 bases from J, with 8 bases in between. The CDR3 loop is CASSQMASDTQYF. In DNA form, the CDR3 reads TGTGCCAGCAGCCAGATGGCGTCAGATACGCAGTATTTT.

This rearrangement joins TRBV7-2 to TRBJ2-1; D is possibly TRBD1 or TRBD2 (6 bases each). The V gene's germline CDR1 is SGHTA and CDR2 FQGNSA. The CDR3 sequence is 17 residues long. V lost 5 bases to trimming and J lost 5 bases, with 22 bases between them. CDR3 DNA sequence: TGTGCCAGCAGCACAGGGTACTCGACTAGGGGAGACAATGAGCAGTTCTTC. This encodes CASSTGYSTRGDNEQFF.

The chain uses TRBV20-1 and TRBJ2-2; 10 bases fit TRBD1. This CDR3 region has 14 residues. Germline trimming cut 6 bases from V and 7 bases from J; bases unmatched to any gene: 8. Per germline, CDR1 DFQATT and CDR2 SNEGSKA (reference sequence). The CDR3 coding sequence is TGCAGTGCCGGGGACAGGGGAATTGGCGGGGAGCTGTTTTTT. Translation: CSAGDRGIGGELFF.

This clonotype was counted between two and nine times. V and J are TRBV3-1 and TRBJ2-3; no definite D call. Between the trimmed V and J ends, which lost 1 base and 0 bases, there was a span of 8 bases. Germline CDR1 and CDR2: LGHDT and YNNKEL (reference sequence). This CDR3 spans 15 amino acids. CDR3 sequence reads: CASSQGAASTDTQYF. The CDR3 region has the DNA TGTGCCAGCAGCCAAGGGGCCGCTAGCACAGATACGCAGTATTTT.

This chain uses TRBV12-3 or TRBV12-4 with TRBJ2-2; 7 bases are a match to TRBD2. This CDR3 spans 13 amino acids. The V segment lost 3 bases and the J segment 6 bases; nucleotides outside the gene matches: 1. CDR3 bases: TGTGCCAGCAGTTTCGCGGGAGCCGGGGAGCTGTTTTTT. Translating it yields CASSFAGAGELFF.

The genes are TRBV12-3 or TRBV12-4 and TRBJ1-5; unclear D gene. The length of the CDR3 is 14 residues. Trimming removed 7 bases from V and 7 bases from J, with 17 bases in between. This CDR3 reads CASKREQQKQPQHF. CDR3 bases: TGTGCCAGCAAACGTGAACAGCAAAAACAGCCCCAGCATTTT.

This clonotype came up a few times. The chain joins TRBV3-1 to TRBJ2-5, with no clear D. Deletions cut 1 base from V and 6 bases from J, with 6 bases between. CDR1 LGHDT and CDR2 YNNKEL come from the germline V gene (reference sequence). This CDR3 comprises 12 residues. This chain's CDR3 is CASSQVIQTQYF. In nucleotides, the CDR3 is TGTGCCAGCAGCCAAGTCATACAGACCCAGTACTTC.

This clonotype was observed a handful of times. The V call is TRBV5-6, the J call TRBJ1-4; D is ambiguous. The germline V gene has CDR1 SGHDT and CDR2 YYEEEE. Trimming stripped 0 bases from V and 8 bases from J, with 14 bases between. This CDR3 has 15 amino acids. CDR3 DNA sequence: TGTGCCAGCAGCTTGGGCAGGTGGGGTTTGGAAAAACTGTTTTTT. It codes for CASSLGRWGLEKLFF. The variable domain in full, with the rest retrieved from reference TRBV5-6 and TRBJ1-4, is DAGVTQSPTHLIKTRGQQVTLRCSPKSGHDTVSWYQQALGQGPQFIFQYYEEEERQRGNFPDRFSGHQFPNYSSELNVNALLLGDSALYLCASSLGRWGLEKLFFGSGTQLSVL.

This clonotype was seen more than once but under ten times. The J gene is TRBJ2-4, the V gene TRBV28; TRBD1 might be the D (6 bases). Trimming took off 6 bases at V and 6 bases at J, with 24 bases between the two ends. The CDR3 loop spans 17 amino acids. The V gene's germline CDR1 is MDHEN and CDR2 SYDVKM. CDR3 region: CASSPLGTSRSGNIQYF. CDR3 nucleotides: TGTGCCAGCAGCCCCTTAGGGACATCCCGGTCGGGAAACATTCAGTACTTC.

The chain has TRBV30 and TRBJ2-2; 8 positions match TRBD1. The length of the CDR3 is 13 residues. V lost 3 bases to trimming and J lost 5 bases; unmatched junction nucleotides: 2. Looked up from germline, CDR1 is GTSNPN and CDR2 is SVGIG (reference sequence). This CDR3 reads CAWSRQGTGELFF. The CDR3, as DNA: TGTGCCTGGAGCCGACAGGGGACCGGGGAGCTGTTTTTT.